Each of the 17 T cell receptor beta chains below was sequenced from the same sample in a study of CD4 T cells in relation to SARS-CoV-2 and coronaviruses. The unexposed donors gave CD4+ T cells in 2011-2018, prior to COVID-19. Sequenced by immunoSEQ multiplex PCR; TCRdb stores in-frame clones only, minus some. Of 65,000 or so clones in the sample, about 89% were seen once. Sequenced material: memory CD4+ T cells from PBMCs. These receptors came from a human donor in good health.

The chain is built from TRBV5-1 and TRBJ2-2; tentatively, D is TRBD2 (6 bases). Per germline, CDR1 SGHRS and CDR2 YFSETQ. CDR3 size: 14 residues. V lost 4 bases to trimming and J lost 6 bases, with 13 bases between them. The CDR3 sequence: CASSTGLVPGELFF. The CDR3 DNA follows: TGCGCCAGCAGCACGGGACTCGTCCCCGGGGAGCTGTTTTTT.

In its sample, this clone was seen once. The rearrangement links TRBV7-2 to TRBJ2-5, with no clear D. Trimming stripped 5 bases from V and 5 bases from J, with 15 bases between. The CDR3 consists of 14 residues. The germline V gene encodes CDR1 SGHTA and CDR2 FQGNSA. The CDR3 DNA sequence: TGTGCCAGCAGCGTCGAAATTAATCTGGAGACCCAGTACTTC. Translated: CASSVEINLETQYF.

The V and J genes are TRBV30 and TRBJ1-2; the D is unclear. Per the germline V gene, CDR1 is GTSNPN and CDR2 is SVGIG (reference sequence). V was pared by 3 bases and J by 4 bases, with 12 bases between. The length of the CDR3 is 13 residues. CDR3 nucleotide sequence: TGTGCCTGGAGCTCCCCGGACGCCTATGGCTACACCTTC. Its translation: CAWSSPDAYGYTF.

This clone has only one observation. The chain combines TRBV24-1 with TRBJ2-1; 9 nucleotides agree with TRBD2. Trimming took 5 bases from V and 2 from J; bases not matched to a gene: 3. The CDR3 sequence is 15 residues long. From germline, CDR1 is KGHDR and CDR2 SFDVKD. The CDR3 sequence is CATSAPSGAYNEQFF. For the CDR3, the DNA is TGTGCCACCAGTGCTCCTAGCGGGGCCTACAATGAGCAGTTCTTC.

The chain is built from TRBV28 and TRBJ1-4, with D unclear. V was clipped by 3 bases and J by 5 bases, with 13 bases between them. CDR3 length equals 15 residues. Germline V gene data show CDR1 as MDHEN and CDR2 as SYDVKM. The CDR3 coding sequence is TGTGCCAGCAGTTTTTCGTTCGGAGTAAATGAAAAACTGTTTTTT. Translation gives CASSFSFGVNEKLFF. Drawing the rest from reference TRBV28 and TRBJ1-4, the complete variable domain is DVKVTQSSRYLVKRTGEKVFLECVQDMDHENMFWYRQDPGLGLRLIYFSYDVKMKEKGDIPEGYSVSREKKERFSLILESASTNQTSMYLCASSFSFGVNEKLFFGSGTQLSVL.

A few counts support this clone. The chain uses TRBV7-3 and TRBJ2-7; 13 bases match TRBD2. Losses at the gene ends were 5 bases for V and 2 bases for J; bases not matched to a gene: 3. CDR1 is SGHTA, CDR2 FQGTGA, per germline. The CDR3 loop spans 15 amino acids. CDR3 nucleotide sequence: TGTGCCAGCAGCAAACTAGCGGGAGGGGCCTACGAGCAGTACTTC. This translates into CASSKLAGGAYEQYF.

The chain employs TRBV28 and TRBJ2-1; a possible D gene is TRBD2 (6 bases). CDR1 and CDR2 (germline): MDHEN, SYDVKM. The CDR3 loop spans 15 amino acids. V was cut by 6 bases and J by 0 bases, with 12 bases left in between. This CDR3 is CASSPGLRSYNEQFF. As DNA, the CDR3 is TGTGCCAGCAGCCCGGGACTTCGCTCCTACAATGAGCAGTTCTTC.

V gene TRBV3-1 (or the pseudogene TRBV3-2) combines with J gene TRBJ2-2; 7 positions agree with TRBD1. This CDR3 is 15 amino acids long. Germline lookup yields CDR1 LGHDT and CDR2 YNNKEL (reference sequence). The V and J ends lost 4 bases and 3 bases, in that order; junction bases with no gene match: 5. The CDR3 protein is CASSPWDRHTGELFF. CDR3 sequence (DNA): TGTGCCAGCAGCCCATGGGACAGACACACCGGGGAGCTGTTTTTT.

This clone was seen only a few times. The chain carries TRBV5-1 and TRBJ2-5, with TRBD1 matching over 7 bases. V lost 0 bases to trimming and J lost 5 bases; unmatched junction nucleotides: 13. Germline CDR1 and CDR2: SGHRS and YFSETQ. The CDR3 sequence is 17 residues long. In nucleotides, the CDR3 is TGCGCCAGCAGCTTGGTTGGCGCAGGGGGAGAGGGGGAGACCCAGTACTTC. Residues: CASSLVGAGGEGETQYF.

The V call is TRBV24-1, the J call TRBJ1-2; tentatively, D is TRBD1 (5 bases). Trimming stripped 11 bases from V and 5 bases from J, with 20 bases between. Germline V gene sequence: CDR1 KGHDR, CDR2 SFDVKD. The CDR3 sequence is 14 residues long. CDR3 bases: TGTGCCATCCATTCGGGACGGGGAGAATATGGCTACACCTTC. This codes for CAIHSGRGEYGYTF.

This chain uses TRBV24-1 with TRBJ2-3; TRBD2 matches at 13 bases. Germline V lookup: CDR1 KGHDR, CDR2 SFDVKD. J was trimmed by 5 bases and V by 4 bases; bases with no gene match: 8. This CDR3 is 17 amino acids long. CDR3 coding DNA: TGTGCCACCAGTGAAGCACCGGGACTAGCGGGACTAGATACGCAGTATTTT. It specifies CATSEAPGLAGLDTQYF.

The chain combines TRBV28 with TRBJ1-5; TRBD1 matches 7 bases. V shed 6 bases and J 6 bases; nucleotides not matched to a gene: 8. The CDR3 is made up of 14 amino acids. Germline assignment: CDR1 MDHEN and CDR2 SYDVKM. Here the CDR3 reads CASSSGTASQPQHF. CDR3 coding DNA: TGTGCCAGCAGCTCCGGGACAGCAAGTCAGCCCCAGCATTTT.

Written as DNA, the CDR3 is TGTGCCAGCAGTGACTCGAGTCACGGGGAGCTGTTTTTT. Translation: CASSDSSHGELFF. The V and J genes are TRBV6-4 and TRBJ2-2, with D unclear. Germline CDR1 and CDR2: MRHNA and SNTAGT. This CDR3 region has 13 residues. V gave up 0 bases and J gave up 7 bases, with 6 bases separating them.

The rearrangement links TRBV7-3 to TRBJ2-1; possibly TRBD2 for D (5 bases). The CDR3 is 14 residues long. Germline CDR1 reads SGHTA; CDR2 reads FQGTGA. The V and J ends lost 4 bases and 8 bases respectively, with 15 bases between them. The CDR3 loop reads CASSSLAHSDEQFF. The CDR3 DNA is TGTGCCAGCAGCTCTCTAGCTCATAGCGATGAGCAGTTCTTC.

The V call is TRBV2, the J call TRBJ2-5; 8 bases agree with TRBD1. Germline V gives CDR1 SNHLY, CDR2 FYNNEI. CDR3 length equals 15 residues. The V and J ends lost 6 bases and 4 bases, in that order; junction bases with no gene match: 10. CDR3 DNA: TGTGCCAGCAGCTTCGACAGGGGCCGTTTAGAGACCCAGTACTTC. This sequence encodes CASSFDRGRLETQYF.

The chain couples TRBV11-2 to TRBJ2-3, with TRBD2 identical over 7 bases. CDR1 and CDR2 from the germline V gene are SGHAT and FQNNGV. V shed 1 base and J 2 bases; nucleotides not matched to a gene: 6. The CDR3 is made up of 16 amino acids. CDR3 sequence (DNA): TGTGCCAGCAGCTTAGGGGCTAGCGGATACACAGATACGCAGTATTTT. Its translation: CASSLGASGYTDTQYF.

This clone was seen a single time. J is TRBJ1-3 and V is TRBV4-3; no reliable D call. The germline V gene encodes CDR1 LGHNA and CDR2 YSLEER. This CDR3 spans 16 amino acids. V lost 0 bases and J lost 0, with 9 bases in between. The CDR3 reads CASSQDLGFSGNTIYF. The CDR3 DNA reads TGCGCCAGCAGCCAAGATCTCGGATTCTCTGGAAACACCATATATTTT.